Listed here are 19 T cell receptor beta chains from one sample, sequenced in a study of CD8+CD57+ T cells in acquired aplastic anemia (dated by TCRdb to the late 2010s). Expansion of CD8+CD57+ cells had been shown by flow cytometry in the patients chosen for sequencing. TCRdb names Illumina HiSeq 2000 as the instrument used. TCR beta VDJ combination and CDR3 sequence profiling used genomic DNA as the template. TCRdb redid the processing of the public reads, applying fastp at Q25 and MiXCR, and retained in-frame beta chains. Rows matching on CDR3 protein sequence are summarized as one entry with the most common DNA and genes. The sample includes a few hundred thousand distinct CDR3 sequences, with 65% to 90% observed a single time. The top ten constitute 35% to 50% of the sample. Sequenced material: sorted CD4+, CD8+, or CD8+CD57+ T cells (not recorded which) from PBMCs. The receptors originated from a human donor with aplastic anemia.

The chain carries TRBV11-3 and TRBJ2-3; D assignment may be TRBD1 or TRBD2 (5 bases each). CDR3 length equals 14 residues. Germline V gene sequence: CDR1 SGHNT, CDR2 YENEEA. Trimming took 5 bases from V and 2 from J, leaving 11 bases between them. As DNA, the CDR3 is TGTGCCAGCAGCGAGGGACGCGTCACAGATACGCAGTATTTT. This encodes CASSEGRVTDTQYF. Combining the CDR3 with reference TRBV11-3 and TRBJ2-3 gives the whole variable domain EAGVVQSPRYKIIEKKQPVAFWCNPISGHNTLYWYLQNLGQGPELLIRYENEEAVDDSQLPKDRFSAERLKGVDSTLKIQPAELGDSAVYLCASSEGRVTDTQYFGPGTRLTVL.

Note on this clonotype: At one boundary the junction diverges from the germline segment, which might be a read error. The chain is built from TRBV9 and TRBJ2-3; D might be TRBD1 (5 bases). This CDR3 contains 14 residues. From germline, CDR1 is SGDLS and CDR2 YYNGEE. CDR3 sequence reads: CASSARGHSTEPHF. CDR3 coding DNA: TGTGCCAGCAGCGCACGAGGACATAGCACAGAGCCGCATTTT. The full variable domain, completed using reference TRBV9 and TRBJ2-3, is DSGVTQTPKHLITATGQRVTLRCSPRSGDLSVYWYQQSLDQGLQFLIQYYNGEERAKGNILERFSAQQFPDLHSELNLSSLELGDSALYFCASSARGHSTEPHFGPGTRLTVL.

For this clonotype: One end of the junction varies from germline; a read error may be responsible. The CDR3 loop reads CASSLGAGRKDTQF. The DNA for the CDR3 is TGTGCCAGCAGCTTAGGGGCGGGACGGAAAGATACGCAGTTT. This chain links TRBV7-3 with TRBJ2-3; TRBD2 might be the D (6 bases). In germline, CDR1 is SGHTA, CDR2 FQGTGA. This CDR3 has 14 residues.

On this clonotype itself: Germline is not matched at one junction end, which may reflect a read error. The rearrangement joins TRBV7-3 to TRBJ2-7, with unresolved D. The CDR3 extends over 15 amino acids. CDR1 is SGHTA, CDR2 FQGTGA, per germline. The chain's CDR3 is CASRELETLLYEQSF. CDR3 nucleotides: TGTGCCAGCAGAGAGCTAGAGACCCTACTTTACGAGCAGTCCTTC.

Notes on this clonotype: An end of the junction differs from the germline gene, which may be a read error. V is TRBV2 and J is TRBJ1-5, with a tentative D call TRBD1 (5 bases). The V gene's germline CDR1 is SNHLY and CDR2 FYNNEI. The CDR3 runs to 14 residues. The CDR3 DNA reads TGTGCCAGCAGTTCTGGTGTGGGGCGTCAGCCGTACTATTTT. Protein sequence: CASSSGVGRQPYYF. Based on the CDR3 plus reference TRBV2 and TRBJ1-5, the full variable domain is EPEVTQTPSHQVTQMGQEVILRCVPISNHLYFYWYRQILGQKVEFLVSFYNNEISEKSEIFDDQFSVERPDGSNFTLKIRSTKLEDSAMYFCASSSGVGRQPYYFGDGTRLSIL.

CDR3 DNA: TGTGCCAGCAGCTTAGCGGGAGGAGGGAACACGGAGAATTTCTTT. Translated, it gives CASSLAGGGNTENFF. The V call is TRBV7-8, the J call TRBJ1-1; D unclear. V dropped 0 bases and J dropped 13 bases, with 21 bases sitting between them. The CDR3 is 15 residues long. Germline V gene lookup returns CDR1 SGHVS and CDR2 FQNEAQ.

This clonotype was found a few times. V gene TRBV5-8 combines with J gene TRBJ2-7; 9 nucleotides match TRBD1. With 0 bases clipped from V and 3 bases from J, the junction kept 4 bases outside the gene matches. CDR3 length: 15 residues. Germline CDR1 and CDR2: SGHTS and YDEGEE. The CDR3 sequence: CASSLERDRVYEQYF. The CDR3 bases are TGTGCCAGCAGCTTGGAGAGGGACAGGGTCTACGAGCAGTACTTC. The full variable domain, its missing parts supplied by reference TRBV5-8 and TRBJ2-7, is EAGVTQSPTHLIKTRGQQATLRCSPISGHTSVYWYQQALGLGLQFLLWYDEGEERNRGNFPPRFSGRQFPNYSSELNVNALELEDSALYLCASSLERDRVYEQYFGPGTRLTVT.

The rearrangement uses TRBV7-9 and TRBJ2-3; D perhaps matches TRBD2 (6 bases). V was shortened by 1 base and J by 11 bases, with 22 bases between the two germline ends. The CDR3 has 16 residues. Germline CDR1 SEHNR, CDR2 FQNEAQ (reference sequence). As DNA, the CDR3 is TGTGCCAGCAGCTTAGGGGGAGGCGGCGACACGCATAAGCAGTATTTT. This translates into CASSLGGGGDTHKQYF.

J is TRBJ2-5 and V is TRBV7-2; D perhaps matches TRBD2 (6 bases). Germline loops: CDR1 SGHTA, CDR2 FQGNSA. Trimming cost V 4 bases and J 12 bases, with 24 bases left between them. This CDR3 is built from 15 residues. The CDR3 bases are TGTGCCAGCAGCTCTTGCGGGGCTCGGCAGGAGATTGAGTACTTC. This encodes CASSSCGARQEIEYF. Full variable domain (outside the CDR3, taken from reference TRBV7-2 and TRBJ2-5): GAGVSQSPSNKVTEKGKDVELRCDPISGHTALYWYRQSLGQGLEFLIYFQGNSAPDKSGLPSDRFSAERTGGSVSTLTIQRTQQEDSAVYLCASSSCGARQEIEYFGPGTRLLVL.

V and J are TRBV19 and TRBJ2-6; D is unclear. V lost 5 bases to trimming and J lost 0 bases, with 8 bases between them. The CDR3 consists of 15 residues. The germline V gene encodes CDR1 LNHDA and CDR2 SQIVND (reference sequence). CDR3 residues: CASSSDGSGANVLTF. The CDR3 nucleotides read TGTGCCAGTAGTTCGGACGGCTCTGGGGCCAACGTCCTGACTTTC. Full variable domain (outside the CDR3, taken from reference TRBV19 and TRBJ2-6): DGGITQSPKYLFRKEGQNVTLSCEQNLNHDAMYWYRQDPGQGLRLIYYSQIVNDFQKGDIAEGYSVSREKKESFPLTVTSAQKNPTAFYLCASSSDGSGANVLTFGAGSRLTVL.

As concerns this clonotype: Since the CDR3 does not end with the conserved phenylalanine or tryptophan, this likely comes from a read error. The DNA is left out, because the CDR3 cannot be placed on it with certainty; the CDR3 is given as TCRdb lists it. V gene TRBV14 combines with J gene TRBJ2-3. The CDR3 spans 13 residues, counting both ends. The germline V gene has CDR1 SGHDN and CDR2 FVKESK. CDR3: CASSHRGKLTMAI.

For this clonotype: A read error is likely, as this CDR3 ends without the conserved phenylalanine or tryptophan. The DNA is omitted, as the CDR3 cannot be located on it reliably, and the CDR3 follows TCRdb's listing. This chain links TRBV7-3 with TRBJ2-3. Germline loops: CDR1 SGHTA, CDR2 FQGTGA. The CDR3 comprises 13 residues, both ends counted. This chain's CDR3 is CASSKDRTATQST.

This clonotype was found many times. A much larger clonotype is one base distant, so this may be a read error. V is TRBV19 and J is TRBJ2-7; a weak D match, TRBD1 (5 bases). Looked up from germline, CDR1 is LNHDA and CDR2 is SQIVND (reference sequence). The CDR3 runs to 12 residues. Trimming took 11 bases from V and 0 from J, leaving 11 bases between them. Here the CDR3 reads CAAYRSSYEQYV. The CDR3 nucleotides read TGTGCCGCATACAGGAGCTCCTACGAGCAGTACGTC.

A word on this clonotype: The junction does not match germline at one end; this may be a read error. CDR3 protein: CASGTGTDMQYF. The CDR3 DNA reads TGTGCCAGTGGAACGGGCACAGATATGCAGTATTTT. The gene calls are TRBV19 and TRBJ2-3; no firm D call. CDR3 length: 12 residues. Germline V CDR1 and CDR2: LNHDA, SQIVND (reference sequence).

This clonotype was seen just once. One junction end does not reproduce the germline sequence, and a read error may be involved. The V call is TRBV7-9, the J call TRBJ1-5; D gene ambiguous. Germline CDR1 SEHNR, CDR2 FQNEAQ (reference sequence). The CDR3 spans 15 residues. The CDR3 here is CASSVAGSREANQHF. CDR3 bases: TGTGCCAGCAGCGTAGCGGGCAGCCGCGAGGCCAACCAGCATTTT. Drawing the rest from reference TRBV7-9 and TRBJ1-5, the complete variable domain is DTGVSQNPRHKITKRGQNVTFRCDPISEHNRLYWYRQTLGQGPEFLTYFQNEAQLEKSRLLSDRFSAERPKGSFSTLEIQRTEQGDSAMYLCASSVAGSREANQHFGDGTRLSIL.

The V and J genes are TRBV20-1 and TRBJ1-5; D unresolved. Trimming took 7 bases from V and 2 from J, leaving 21 bases between them. CDR1 DFQATT and CDR2 SNEGSKA come from the germline V gene (reference sequence). CDR3 size: 16 residues. CDR3 protein: CSVEPRRRLRNQPQHF. DNA of the CDR3: TGCAGTGTTGAACCCAGGAGACGATTACGCAATCAGCCCCAGCATTTT.

The gene calls are TRBV20-1 and TRBJ2-3; possibly TRBD1 or TRBD2 for D (5 bases each). Germline V gives CDR1 DFQATT, CDR2 SNEGSKA (reference sequence). CDR3 size: 15 residues. V lost 5 bases and J lost 2, with 17 bases in between. The CDR3 DNA is TGCAGTGCTTGCACGGGACGGACGCTCACAGATACGCAGTATTTT. Translating it yields CSACTGRTLTDTQYF.

Of note for this clonotype: No conserved phenylalanine or tryptophan ends this CDR3, so it is likely a read error. No DNA is shown, since the ends of the CDR3 on it are uncertain; the CDR3 is the one TCRdb lists. V usage is TRBV7-8 and J usage is TRBJ2-1; no check of the table's D call, TRBD1, against the DNA was made. CDR1 and CDR2 from the germline V gene are SGHVS and FQNEAQ. Both ends counted, the CDR3 spans 13 residues. The CDR3: CASSVAGGPDTQL.

On this clonotype itself: This likely comes from a read error, as the CDR3 has no conserved phenylalanine or tryptophan at its end. The rearrangement uses TRBV7-9 and TRBJ1-5; possibly TRBD1 for D (6 bases). The germline V gene has CDR1 SEHNR and CDR2 FQNEAQ (reference sequence). This CDR3 contains 12 residues. DNA of the CDR3: TGTGCCAGCAGACAGGGTAGTCAGGCCCAGCATTAT. Its protein product is CASRQGSQAQHY.